This entry lists 18 T cell receptor beta chains sequenced from one sample in a study of molecular identifiers for immune sequencing clone quantification. TCRdb re-called the PCR reads through MiXCR, storing one row per CDR3 protein. The table lists about 510,000 distinct CDR3 sequences, around a fifth of them singletons. Sequenced sample: naive CD8+ T cells from blood, with Jurkat cell RNA spiked in. As for subset: FACS-sorted CD8+CD4-CCR7+CD45RA+ naive T cells. The receptors originated from a human donor in good health. Some libraries in this study had Jurkat cell RNA spiked in.

This clonotype was seen at least ten times. V is TRBV29-1 and J is TRBJ1-1, with 7 bases that match TRBD1. V was clipped by 6 bases and J by 1 base; unmatched bases: 5. The V gene's germline CDR1 is SQVTM and CDR2 ANQGSEA. The CDR3 extends over 13 amino acids. The chain's CDR3 is CSVGTARNTEAFF. Here the CDR3 DNA reads TGCAGCGTCGGGACAGCGAGGAACACTGAAGCTTTCTTT.

This rearrangement joins TRBV23-1 to TRBJ1-5, with 12 bases lining up with TRBD1. TRBV23-1 is identified as an open reading frame with a role that is uncertain. The CDR3 is 20 amino acids. The trim removed 0 bases at V and 3 bases at J, leaving 12 bases unmatched. The CDR3 DNA follows: TGCGCCAGCAGTCAATCTAGCGGGACAGGGGGCATTAATTACAATCAGCCCCAGCATTTT. Encoded protein: CASSQSSGTGGINYNQPQHF.

This clonotype was recorded many times. The J gene is TRBJ1-1, the V gene TRBV7-9; 9 nucleotides align to TRBD1. Germline V gene sequence: CDR1 SEHNR, CDR2 FQNEAQ (reference sequence). The trim removed 1 base at V and 4 bases at J, leaving 7 bases unmatched. The CDR3 is made up of 16 amino acids. CDR3 nucleotide sequence: TGTGCCAGCAGCTTAGGGGGACAGGGTATGGGCACTGAAGCTTTCTTT. Amino acid sequence: CASSLGGQGMGTEAFF.

This chain joins TRBV11-2 and TRBJ2-1, with D possibly being TRBD1 or TRBD2 (6 bases each). V was trimmed by 4 bases and J by 8 bases, leaving 21 bases between them. CDR1 SGHAT and CDR2 FQNNGV come from the germline V gene. The CDR3 sequence is 16 residues long. CDR3 bases: TGTGCCAGCAGCTCCTCCATAGCGGCCGGGGGCGATGAGCAGTTCTTC. It codes for CASSSSIAAGGDEQFF.

The V gene is TRBV19, the J gene TRBJ1-2; D unclear. The length of the CDR3 is 12 residues. Trimming removed 8 bases at V and 3 bases at J, with 10 bases between. Germline V gene lookup returns CDR1 LNHDA and CDR2 SQIVND (reference sequence). CDR3 DNA sequence: TGTGCCAGTGGCGAGCCACACTATGGCTACACCTTC. Translation gives CASGEPHYGYTF. The full variable domain, with the rest looked up from reference TRBV19 and TRBJ1-2, is DGGITQSPKYLFRKEGQNVTLSCEQNLNHDAMYWYRQDPGQGLRLIYYSQIVNDFQKGDIAEGYSVSREKKESFPLTVTSAQKNPTAFYLCASGEPHYGYTFGSGTRLTVV.

This clonotype was counted ten times or more. This chain joins TRBV6-2 or TRBV6-3 and TRBJ2-3; TRBD2 matches at 10 bases. The germline CDR1 and CDR2 sequences are MNHEY and SVGEGT. This CDR3 spans 13 amino acids. J was trimmed by 4 bases and V by 7 bases; bases with no gene match: 2. CDR3 nucleotide sequence: TGTGCCAGCACCGGACTAGCGGCAGATACGCAGTATTTT. Translation: CASTGLAADTQYF.

In its sample, this clonotype was seen many times. This chain joins TRBV4-2 and TRBJ2-7; D is uncertain. This CDR3 comprises 14 residues. The ends were cut back, 2 bases at V and 3 bases at J, with 11 bases in the middle. Germline V gene data show CDR1 as LGHNA and CDR2 as YNFKEQ. The CDR3 spells CASSQTWTGYEQYF. The CDR3 DNA is TGTGCCAGCAGCCAAACCTGGACCGGCTACGAGCAGTACTTC.

The table lists this clonotype with many counts. This sequence joins TRBV12-3 or TRBV12-4 and TRBJ2-2, with D perhaps matching TRBD1 (6 bases). The CDR3 contains 15 residues. Trimming left V 3 bases short and J 1 base short, with 9 bases between. The CDR3 reads CASSFVTGNTGELFF. CDR3 coding DNA: TGTGCCAGCAGTTTTGTGACAGGGAACACCGGGGAGCTGTTTTTT.

This clonotype was seen a handful of times. The chain employs TRBV19 and TRBJ2-1; D may be TRBD2 (5 bases). Germline CDR1 reads LNHDA; CDR2 reads SQIVND (reference sequence). The V end was cut by 3 bases, the J end by 8 bases, with 11 bases between. The CDR3 has 13 residues. The CDR3, as DNA: TGTGCCAGTAGTATTTTTCTAGCCCATGAGCAGTTCTTC. Translated, it gives CASSIFLAHEQFF.

Worth noting for this clonotype: Since a much larger clone is just one base distant, this may be a read error. The rearrangement uses TRBV4-3 and TRBJ2-7; 7 bases match TRBD2. The CDR3 consists of 14 residues. The germline CDR1 and CDR2 sequences are LGHNA and YSLEER. V lost 0 bases to trimming and J lost 5 bases; unmatched junction nucleotides: 4. CDR3 loop: CASSQDAGAHEQYF. The CDR3 DNA sequence: TGCGCCAGCAGCCAAGACGCGGGAGCCCACGAGCAGTACTTC.

This clonotype has at least ten counts. This chain connects TRBV19 to TRBJ1-5; 10 bases fit TRBD1. CDR3 length: 14 amino acids. Losses at the gene ends were 7 bases for V and 4 bases for J; bases not matched to a gene: 4. Germline lookup yields CDR1 LNHDA and CDR2 SQIVND (reference sequence). CDR3 region: CASTWDRGNQPQHF. The CDR3 nucleotides read TGTGCCAGTACCTGGGACAGGGGAAATCAGCCCCAGCATTTT.

About this clonotype itself: One base away lies a much larger clone, so this may be a sequencing read error. This chain uses TRBV7-8 with TRBJ2-7, with TRBD1 matching over 8 bases. This CDR3 contains 20 residues. From germline, CDR1 is SGHVS and CDR2 FQNEAQ. V shed 1 base and J 1 base; nucleotides not matched to a gene: 18. CDR3 DNA: TGTGCCAGCAGCTTAGGATCAGCCGTGGGACAGGTATTATATTCCTACGAGCAGTACTTC. It codes for CASSLGSAVGQVLYSYEQYF.

This clonotype was recorded many times. CDR3 DNA: TGTGCCAGCAGGATAGACAGGAGGCAAGAGACCCAGTACTTC. It encodes CASRIDRRQETQYF. This chain links TRBV6-2 or TRBV6-3 with TRBJ2-5, with a weak D call TRBD1 (6 bases). Germline V gives CDR1 MNHEY, CDR2 SVGEGT. The CDR3 has 14 residues. The V end lost 6 bases, the J end lost 2 bases, and 13 bases lay between the germline ends.

With regard to this clonotype: It may be a read error: a sequence one base away is much more abundant. The gene calls are TRBV27 and TRBJ2-7, with TRBD2 as a possible D gene (5 bases). The CDR3 is made up of 15 amino acids. Germline CDR1 MNHEY, CDR2 SMNVEV (reference sequence). The CDR3 sequence is CANSPTTSGPYEQYF. The DNA of the CDR3 is TGTGCCAACAGTCCCACCACGAGCGGCCCCTACGAGCAGTACTTC.

A few counts support this clonotype. The CDR3 spells CASSIASGTGYYNEQFF. In nucleotides, the CDR3 is TGTGCCAGTAGTATAGCCTCCGGGACGGGCTACTACAATGAGCAGTTCTTC. The chain uses TRBV19 and TRBJ2-1, with D perhaps given as TRBD1 or TRBD2 (5 bases each). The CDR3 has 17 residues. Trimming cost V 1 base and J 3 bases, with 16 bases left between them. In germline, CDR1 is LNHDA, CDR2 SQIVND (reference sequence).

About this clonotype itself: The germline gene is not matched at one end of the junction; a read error may be the cause. The V gene is TRBV7-9, the J gene TRBJ2-5; 9 positions agree with TRBD2. The CDR3 spans 15 residues. Per the germline V gene, CDR1 is SEHNR and CDR2 is FQNEAQ (reference sequence). CDR3 region: CVSSLRLAGQETQYF. DNA for the CDR3: TGTGTCAGCAGCTTACGGCTAGCGGGACAAGAGACCCAGTACTTC.

For this clonotype: One end of the junction fails to match germline, which may point to a read error. The chain has TRBV27 and TRBJ2-6; a weak D match, TRBD1 (5 bases). The V gene's germline CDR1 is MNHEY and CDR2 SMNVEV (reference sequence). The CDR3 length is 15 residues. The CDR3: CASSRTVSGANVPTF. CDR3 DNA: TGTGCCAGCAGTCGGACGGTCTCTGGGGCCAACGTCCCGACTTTC.

In the case of this clonotype: Since a much larger clone is just one base distant, this may be a read error. The chain employs TRBV6-2 or TRBV6-3 and TRBJ2-3, with D unclear. This CDR3 region has 13 residues. Germline values: CDR1 MNHEY, CDR2 SVGEGT. The CDR3 loop reads CVSNPYPTDTQYF. CDR3 DNA: TGTGTCAGCAATCCTTACCCCACGGATACGCAGTATTTT.